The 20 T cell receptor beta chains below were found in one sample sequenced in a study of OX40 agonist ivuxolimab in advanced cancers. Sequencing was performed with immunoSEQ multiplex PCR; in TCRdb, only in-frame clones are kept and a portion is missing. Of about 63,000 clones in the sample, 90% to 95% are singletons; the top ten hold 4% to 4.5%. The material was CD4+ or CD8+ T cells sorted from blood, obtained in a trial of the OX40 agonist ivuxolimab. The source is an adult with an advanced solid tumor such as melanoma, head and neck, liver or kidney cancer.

CDR3 loop: CASRDTGGYGYTF. As DNA, the CDR3 is TGTGCCAGCAGGGACACAGGGGGCTATGGCTACACCTTC. The J gene is TRBJ1-2, the V gene TRBV6-1; TRBD1 matches at 8 bases. CDR1 and CDR2 (germline): MNHNS, SASEGT. This CDR3 has 13 amino acids. V gave up 6 bases and J gave up 4 bases; unmatched junction bases: 4.

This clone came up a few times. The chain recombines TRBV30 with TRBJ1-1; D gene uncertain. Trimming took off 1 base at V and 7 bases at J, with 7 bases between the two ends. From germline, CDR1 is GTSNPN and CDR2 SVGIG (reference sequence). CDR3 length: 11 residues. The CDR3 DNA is TGTGCCTGGAGTGCCAAGGGTGAAGCTTTCTTT. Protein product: CAWSAKGEAFF.

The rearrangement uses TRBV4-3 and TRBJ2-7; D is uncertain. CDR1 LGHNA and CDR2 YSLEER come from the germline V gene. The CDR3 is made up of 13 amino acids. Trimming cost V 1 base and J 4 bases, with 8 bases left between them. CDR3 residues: CASSQGNSYEQYF. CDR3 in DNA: TGCGCCAGCAGCCAAGGCAACTCGTACGAGCAGTACTTC.

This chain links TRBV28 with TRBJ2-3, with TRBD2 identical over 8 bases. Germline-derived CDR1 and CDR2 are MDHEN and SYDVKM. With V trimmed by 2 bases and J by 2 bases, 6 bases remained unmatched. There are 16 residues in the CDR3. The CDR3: CASSLGRGALTDTQYF. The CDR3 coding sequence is TGTGCCAGCAGTTTAGGGCGGGGGGCGCTCACAGATACGCAGTATTTT.

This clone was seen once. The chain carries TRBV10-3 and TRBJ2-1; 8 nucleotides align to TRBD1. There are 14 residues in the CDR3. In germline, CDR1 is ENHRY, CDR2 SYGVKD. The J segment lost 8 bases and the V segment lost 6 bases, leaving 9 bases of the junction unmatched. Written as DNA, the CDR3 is TGTGCCATCAGATCCGGGACAGGTCACTATGAGCAGTTCTTC. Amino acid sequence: CAIRSGTGHYEQFF.

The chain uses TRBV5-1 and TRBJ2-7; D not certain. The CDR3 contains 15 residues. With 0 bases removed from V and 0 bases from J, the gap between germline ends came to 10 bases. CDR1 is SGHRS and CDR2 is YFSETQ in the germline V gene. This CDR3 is CASSLDPESSYEQYF. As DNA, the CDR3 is TGCGCCAGCAGCTTGGATCCAGAAAGCTCCTACGAGCAGTACTTC.

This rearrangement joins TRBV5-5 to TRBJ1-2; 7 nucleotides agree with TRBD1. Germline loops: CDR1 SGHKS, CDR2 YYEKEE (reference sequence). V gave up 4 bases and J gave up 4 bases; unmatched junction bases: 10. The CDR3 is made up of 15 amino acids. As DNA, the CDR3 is TGTGCCAGCAGCCCTACCCTGACAGGGACCTATGGCTACACCTTC. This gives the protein CASSPTLTGTYGYTF. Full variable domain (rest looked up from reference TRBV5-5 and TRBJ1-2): DAGVTQSPTHLIKTRGQQVTLRCSPISGHKSVSWYQQVLGQGPQFIFQYYEKEERGRGNFPDRFSARQFPNYSSELNVNALLLGDSALYLCASSPTLTGTYGYTFGSGTRLTVV.

CDR3 sequence: CASSQETAPLLETQYF. CDR3 in DNA: TGCGCCAGCAGCCAAGAGACAGCCCCCTTGTTAGAGACCCAGTACTTC. The chain joins TRBV4-1 to TRBJ2-5, with D perhaps TRBD1 (5 bases). The ends were cut back, 0 bases at V and 4 bases at J, with 15 bases in the middle. The length of the CDR3 is 16 residues. Germline CDR1 reads MGHRA; CDR2 reads YSYEKL.

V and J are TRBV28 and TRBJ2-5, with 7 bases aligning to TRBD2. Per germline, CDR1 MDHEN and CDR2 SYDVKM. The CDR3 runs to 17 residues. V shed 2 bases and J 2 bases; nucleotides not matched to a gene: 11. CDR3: CASSLPWSGVIQETQYF. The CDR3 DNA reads TGTGCCAGCAGTTTACCGTGGAGCGGGGTCATACAAGAGACCCAGTACTTC.

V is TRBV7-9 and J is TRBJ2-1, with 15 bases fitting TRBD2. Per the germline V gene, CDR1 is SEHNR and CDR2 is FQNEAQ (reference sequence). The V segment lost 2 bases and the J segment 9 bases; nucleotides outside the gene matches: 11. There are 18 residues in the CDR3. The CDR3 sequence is CASSLWGTSGRSLGEQFF. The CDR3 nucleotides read TGTGCCAGCAGCTTATGGGGGACTAGCGGGAGGTCTTTGGGTGAGCAGTTCTTC.

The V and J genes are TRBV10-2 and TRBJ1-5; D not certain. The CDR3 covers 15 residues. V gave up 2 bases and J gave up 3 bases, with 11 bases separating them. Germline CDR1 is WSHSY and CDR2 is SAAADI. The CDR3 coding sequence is TGCGCCAGCAGTGAGAACAGACCGTTCAATCAGCCCCAGCATTTT. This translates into CASSENRPFNQPQHF.

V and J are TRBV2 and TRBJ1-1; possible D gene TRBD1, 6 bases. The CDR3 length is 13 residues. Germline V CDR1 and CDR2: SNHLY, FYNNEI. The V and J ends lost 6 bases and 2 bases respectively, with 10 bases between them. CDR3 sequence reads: CASRWTANTEAFF. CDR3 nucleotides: TGTGCCAGCAGGTGGACAGCTAACACTGAAGCTTTCTTT.

The CDR3, as DNA: TGTGCCAGCAGCAACCCCGGGACTAGCACTAGTTTCAGCTCCTACAATGAGCAGTTCTTC. Translated, it gives CASSNPGTSTSFSSYNEQFF. V gene TRBV9 combines with J gene TRBJ2-1, with TRBD2 matching 9 bases. The CDR3 is 20 amino acids. Germline V lookup: CDR1 SGDLS, CDR2 YYNGEE. V lost 4 bases, J lost 0 bases, and 17 bases stayed unmatched.

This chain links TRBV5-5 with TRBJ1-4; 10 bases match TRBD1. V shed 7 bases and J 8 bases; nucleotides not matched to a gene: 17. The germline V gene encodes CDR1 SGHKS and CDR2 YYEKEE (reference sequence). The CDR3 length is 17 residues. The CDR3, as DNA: TGTGCCAGCGGCGTCCCGGGACAGGGGCTAGTAAGCGAAAAACTGTTTTTT. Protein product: CASGVPGQGLVSEKLFF.

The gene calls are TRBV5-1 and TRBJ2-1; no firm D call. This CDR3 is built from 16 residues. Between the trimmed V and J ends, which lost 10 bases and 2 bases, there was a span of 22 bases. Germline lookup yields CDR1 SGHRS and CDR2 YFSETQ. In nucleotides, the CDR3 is TGCGCCCGCTATAAACGAGGCCTACCTACCTACAATGAGCAGTTCTTC. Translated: CARYKRGLPTYNEQFF.

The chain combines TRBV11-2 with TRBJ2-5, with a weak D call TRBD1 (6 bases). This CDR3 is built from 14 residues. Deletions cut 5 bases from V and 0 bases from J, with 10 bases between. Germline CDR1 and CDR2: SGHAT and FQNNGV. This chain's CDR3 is CASSRGQHQETQYF. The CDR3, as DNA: TGTGCCAGCAGCCGAGGACAGCACCAAGAGACCCAGTACTTC.

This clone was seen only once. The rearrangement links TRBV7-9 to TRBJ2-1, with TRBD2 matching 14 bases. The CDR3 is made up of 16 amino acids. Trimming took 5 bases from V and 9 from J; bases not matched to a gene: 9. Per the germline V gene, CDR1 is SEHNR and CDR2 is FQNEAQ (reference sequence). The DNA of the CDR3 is TGTGCCAGCAGCCCAAGACTAGCGGGGGGGCTGGGTGAGCAGTTCTTC. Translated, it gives CASSPRLAGGLGEQFF.

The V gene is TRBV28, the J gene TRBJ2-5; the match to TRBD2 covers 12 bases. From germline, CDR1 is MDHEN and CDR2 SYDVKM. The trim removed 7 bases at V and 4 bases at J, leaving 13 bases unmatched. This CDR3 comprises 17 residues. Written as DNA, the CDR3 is TGTGCCAGCACCCCATGGGCTAGCGGGAGGGCCGGAGAGACCCAGTACTTC. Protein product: CASTPWASGRAGETQYF. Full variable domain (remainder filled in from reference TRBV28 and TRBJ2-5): DVKVTQSSRYLVKRTGEKVFLECVQDMDHENMFWYRQDPGLGLRLIYFSYDVKMKEKGDIPEGYSVSREKKERFSLILESASTNQTSMYLCASTPWASGRAGETQYFGPGTRLLVL.

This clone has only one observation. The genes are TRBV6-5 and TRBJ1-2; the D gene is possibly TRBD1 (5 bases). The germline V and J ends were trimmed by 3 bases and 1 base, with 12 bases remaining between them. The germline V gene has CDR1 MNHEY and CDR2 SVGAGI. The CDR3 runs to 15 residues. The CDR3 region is CASSYVRGINYGYTF. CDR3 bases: TGTGCCAGCAGTTATGTGCGGGGGATTAACTATGGCTACACCTTC.

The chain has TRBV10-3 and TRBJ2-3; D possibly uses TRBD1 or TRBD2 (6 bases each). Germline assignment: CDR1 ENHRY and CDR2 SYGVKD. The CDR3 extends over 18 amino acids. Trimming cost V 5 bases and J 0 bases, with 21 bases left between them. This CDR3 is CAISFGGGLAMSTDTQYF. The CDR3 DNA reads TGTGCCATCAGTTTTGGAGGGGGTCTTGCCATGAGCACAGATACGCAGTATTTT.